Listed here are 2 T cell receptor beta chains from one sample, sequenced in a study of technical replicates of blood from a handful of donors (dated by TCRdb to the late 2010s). Library preparation used the immunoSEQ multiplex PCR assay. TCRdb provides this immuneACCESS table in a form limited to in-frame rearrangements. Some clones are lacking; in checked studies, under half of them reflect an unresolved V gene, and why the rest are absent is not known. The sample table shows roughly 100,000 clones, and 95% are seen once. The leading ten clones occupy around 0.36% of the sample. The sequenced sample was T cells isolated from PBMCs. All receptors derive from a human donor in good health.

The V call is TRBV5-1, the J call TRBJ2-1; weak D call: TRBD1 (6 bases). The ends were cut back, 1 base at V and 9 bases at J, with 14 bases in the middle. The CDR3 has 14 amino acids. The germline CDR1 and CDR2 sequences are SGHRS and YFSETQ. In DNA form, the CDR3 reads TGCGCCAGCAGCTTGACAGGGCCCAACAGTGAGCAGTTCTTC. This codes for CASSLTGPNSEQFF.

The V gene is TRBV6-6, the J gene TRBJ2-2; D unclear. V lost 3 bases and J 2 bases, leaving 13 bases between the germline ends. The germline CDR1 and CDR2 sequences are MNHNY and SVGAGI (reference sequence). The CDR3 has 16 amino acids. The CDR3 reads CASSYGQTSNTGELFF. The CDR3 DNA sequence: TGTGCCAGCAGTTATGGTCAGACTTCTAACACCGGGGAGCTGTTTTTT.